These T cell receptor beta chains were read from a single sample in a study of human T cells and chemical hapten exposure. TCRdb used MiXCR to reprocess the RACE reads, holding one entry per CDR3 protein. The sample lists tens of thousands of distinct CDR3 sequences, about a tenth seen once, with around 6.8% in the top ten. Specimen: whole blood, collected in connection with sensitization to the hapten diphenylcyclopropenone (DPC). Receptors were obtained from a woman between 50 and 59 years old with alopecia areata. Some clones in this sample may be carry-over from other donors' samples. Each CDR3 is given with its conserved first and last residue. The order of the fields is CDR3 protein, CDR3 DNA, D gene, J gene, V gene, clone size. The D gene is left open where the match is weak. Not every row has a clone size; where given, it reads once, few, many or a size class.

CDR3aa: CASTGSDEKLFF
CDR3nt: TGTGCCAGCACAGGGTCGGATGAAAAACTGTTTTTT
d_gene: NA
j_gene: TRBJ1-4
v_gene: TRBV6-6
abundance: many

CDR3aa: CATTTGPNTEAFF
CDR3nt: TGTGCCACGACGACAGGGCCGAACACTGAAGCTTTCTTT
d_gene: TRBD1
j_gene: TRBJ1-1
v_gene: TRBV24-1
abundance: many

CDR3aa: CASSTQETGGWNEQFF
CDR3nt: TGTGCCAGCAGCACCCAGGAGACAGGGGGCTGGAATGAGCAGTTCTTC
d_gene: TRBD1
j_gene: TRBJ2-1
v_gene: TRBV28
abundance: NA

CDR3aa: CAIGGTSGGLTQYF
CDR3nt: TGTGCCATCGGAGGGACTAGCGGGGGTCTTACGCAGTATTTT
d_gene: TRBD2
j_gene: TRBJ2-3
v_gene: TRBV10-3
abundance: NA

CDR3aa: CASKGTAQETQYF
CDR3nt: TGTGCCAGCAAGGGGACAGCTCAAGAGACCCAGTACTTC
d_gene: TRBD1
j_gene: TRBJ2-5
v_gene: TRBV2
abundance: NA

CDR3aa: CASSFTMRSGDNSPLHF
CDR3nt: TGTGCCAGCAGCTTTACGATGCGGAGCGGGGATAATTCACCCCTCCACTTT
d_gene: NA
j_gene: TRBJ1-6
v_gene: TRBV5-5
abundance: few

CDR3aa: CSVVPGRNYGYTF
CDR3nt: TGCAGCGTTGTACCGGGACGGAACTATGGCTACACCTTC
d_gene: NA
j_gene: TRBJ1-2
v_gene: TRBV29-1
abundance: NA

CDR3aa: CSARESGNIQYF
CDR3nt: TGCAGTGCTAGAGAGTCAGGGAACATTCAGTACTTC
d_gene: NA
j_gene: TRBJ2-4
v_gene: TRBV20-1
abundance: many

CDR3aa: CASSVSNEQFF
CDR3nt: TGCGCCAGCAGCGTAAGCAATGAGCAGTTCTTC
d_gene: NA
j_gene: TRBJ2-1
v_gene: TRBV5-1
abundance: many

CDR3aa: CASALSRDNEQFF
CDR3nt: TGTGCCAGTGCCCTTTCCCGCGACAATGAGCAGTTCTTC
d_gene: NA
j_gene: TRBJ2-1
v_gene: TRBV19
abundance: few

CDR3aa: CASSHSGAYEQYF
CDR3nt: TGCGCCAGCAGCCATAGCGGAGCCTACGAGCAGTACTTC
d_gene: NA
j_gene: TRBJ2-7
v_gene: TRBV10-1
abundance: many

CDR3aa: CASRVTSGRAGEQYF
CDR3nt: TGTGCCAGCAGGGTGACTAGCGGGAGAGCGGGAGAGCAGTACTTC
d_gene: TRBD2
j_gene: TRBJ2-7
v_gene: TRBV2
abundance: NA

CDR3aa: CASSLLLQSEQYF
CDR3nt: TGTGCCAGCAGTTTACTCCTCCAGTCCGAGCAGTACTTC
d_gene: NA
j_gene: TRBJ2-7
v_gene: TRBV12-3/TRBV12-4
abundance: few

CDR3aa: CASSVGLAGLDEQYF
CDR3nt: TGCGCCAGCAGCGTAGGACTAGCGGGACTCGACGAGCAGTACTTC
d_gene: TRBD2
j_gene: TRBJ2-7
v_gene: TRBV5-1
abundance: NA

CDR3aa: CASSDSTSGSPYEQYF
CDR3nt: TGTGCCAGCAGTGACTCCACTAGCGGGAGTCCCTACGAGCAGTACTTC
d_gene: TRBD2
j_gene: TRBJ2-7
v_gene: TRBV6-4
abundance: NA

CDR3aa: CAIGEGRPNEKLFF
CDR3nt: TGTGCCATCGGAGAGGGAAGACCTAATGAAAAACTGTTTTTT
d_gene: NA
j_gene: TRBJ1-4
v_gene: TRBV10-3
abundance: many

CDR3aa: CAISESKAGQEAFF
CDR3nt: TGTGCCATCAGTGAGTCGAAGGCAGGGCAGGAAGCTTTCTTT
d_gene: NA
j_gene: TRBJ1-1
v_gene: TRBV10-3
abundance: many

CDR3aa: CASSLGTGVQETQYF
CDR3nt: TGTGCCAGCAGCTTAGGGACAGGGGTCCAAGAGACCCAGTACTTC
d_gene: TRBD1
j_gene: TRBJ2-5
v_gene: TRBV7-9
abundance: NA

CDR3aa: CASSQLAGGPLGQFF
CDR3nt: TGTGCCAGCAGCCAGCTAGCGGGAGGGCCGCTAGGGCAGTTCTTC
d_gene: TRBD2
j_gene: TRBJ2-1
v_gene: TRBV4-2
abundance: few

CDR3aa: CSATGDLYEQYF
CDR3nt: TGCAGTGCTACAGGGGACCTCTACGAGCAGTACTTC
d_gene: NA
j_gene: TRBJ2-7
v_gene: TRBV20-1
abundance: many

CDR3aa: CASSLRTYEQYF
CDR3nt: TGTGCCAGCAGCTTACGAACCTACGAGCAGTACTTC
d_gene: NA
j_gene: TRBJ2-7
v_gene: TRBV11-1
abundance: NA

CDR3aa: CAISESRGNTGELFF
CDR3nt: TGTGCCATCAGTGAGTCACGGGGGAACACCGGGGAGCTGTTTTTT
d_gene: NA
j_gene: TRBJ2-2
v_gene: TRBV10-3
abundance: many

CDR3aa: CSARPTPRGNEQFF
CDR3nt: TGCAGTGCTAGACCCACTCCGAGAGGTAATGAGCAGTTCTTC
d_gene: NA
j_gene: TRBJ2-1
v_gene: TRBV20-1
abundance: NA

CDR3aa: CASSEDEGASWLVKNIQYF
CDR3nt: TGTGCCAGCAGCGAGGACGAGGGGGCTAGTTGGCTAGTCAAAAACATTCAGTACTTC
d_gene: TRBD1
j_gene: TRBJ2-4
v_gene: TRBV9
abundance: few

CDR3aa: CASSLPLTEAFF
CDR3nt: TGTGCCAGCAGTTTACCCTTGACGGAAGCTTTCTTT
d_gene: NA
j_gene: TRBJ1-1
v_gene: TRBV12-3/TRBV12-4
abundance: many

CDR3aa: CISVPEAYRSADRVERNTIYF
CDR3nt: NA
d_gene: NA
j_gene: TRBJ1-3
v_gene: TRBV7-5
abundance: many

CDR3aa: CASSLGGRTPNTEAFF
CDR3nt: TGTGCCAGCAGCTTAGGAGGGAGGACACCGAACACTGAAGCTTTCTTT
d_gene: NA
j_gene: TRBJ1-1
v_gene: TRBV11-2
abundance: many

CDR3aa: CSVGQGSGYEQYF
CDR3nt: TGCAGCGTAGGACAGGGGAGTGGTTACGAGCAGTACTTC
d_gene: TRBD1
j_gene: TRBJ2-7
v_gene: TRBV29-1
abundance: few

CDR3aa: CAAGAPNTEAFF
CDR3nt: TGTGCCGCGGGGGCACCGAACACTGAAGCTTTCTTT
d_gene: NA
j_gene: TRBJ1-1
v_gene: TRBV19
abundance: few

CDR3aa: CASRDLNLAKNIQYF
CDR3nt: TGTGCCAGCAGGGATTTAAATTTAGCCAAAAACATTCAGTACTTC
d_gene: NA
j_gene: TRBJ2-4
v_gene: TRBV6-5
abundance: NA

CDR3aa: CASSWTPAGQGLQETQYF
CDR3nt: TGCGCCAGCAGCTGGACCCCGGCGGGACAGGGGCTCCAAGAGACCCAGTACTTC
d_gene: TRBD1
j_gene: TRBJ2-5
v_gene: TRBV5-1
abundance: few

CDR3aa: CASSLLGWGLTDEQFF
CDR3nt: TGTGCCAGCAGCTTATTGGGATGGGGCCTAACGGATGAGCAGTTCTTC
d_gene: NA
j_gene: TRBJ2-1
v_gene: TRBV11-2
abundance: many